The sequence of this T cell receptor (beta chain) was determined in a study of cytomegalovirus exposure and HLA in healthy donors. Whole-study context: Among the roughly 400 genotyped donors, 70% to 90% were placed in the Caucasian-associated ancestry cluster. Study-wide points: Later analysis showed TCR association rates varying by HLA locus, highest for DRB1 and lowest for HLA-C. Researchers reported from a later analysis that most CMV-associated TCR beta chains appeared HLA-restricted.

For this clone: Its antigen is not known.

CDR3 length: 13 amino acids. Germline CDR1 and CDR2: SGDLS and YYNGEE. V lost 0 bases and J lost 9, with 10 bases in between. Amplification used 60 Vbeta primers and 13 Jbeta primers. Per the original methods: Around 76 million unique TCR beta chains, 10 million to 14 million shared, were counted in a later analysis. Sequencing used immunoSEQ multiplex PCR; TCRdb keeps in-frame clones, though not all of them. V, J and clone size are those of that table, while D and trimming were read from the DNA. The sample has approximately 140,000 clones, 73% seen once. This receptor was obtained from a human donor in good health. Source material: PBMCs. This sequence joins TRBV9 and TRBJ1-5; D unclear. The CDR3 DNA reads TGTGCCAGCAGCGTAGGAGGTGAGGGGCCCCAGCATTTT. Protein: CASSVGGEGPQHF.